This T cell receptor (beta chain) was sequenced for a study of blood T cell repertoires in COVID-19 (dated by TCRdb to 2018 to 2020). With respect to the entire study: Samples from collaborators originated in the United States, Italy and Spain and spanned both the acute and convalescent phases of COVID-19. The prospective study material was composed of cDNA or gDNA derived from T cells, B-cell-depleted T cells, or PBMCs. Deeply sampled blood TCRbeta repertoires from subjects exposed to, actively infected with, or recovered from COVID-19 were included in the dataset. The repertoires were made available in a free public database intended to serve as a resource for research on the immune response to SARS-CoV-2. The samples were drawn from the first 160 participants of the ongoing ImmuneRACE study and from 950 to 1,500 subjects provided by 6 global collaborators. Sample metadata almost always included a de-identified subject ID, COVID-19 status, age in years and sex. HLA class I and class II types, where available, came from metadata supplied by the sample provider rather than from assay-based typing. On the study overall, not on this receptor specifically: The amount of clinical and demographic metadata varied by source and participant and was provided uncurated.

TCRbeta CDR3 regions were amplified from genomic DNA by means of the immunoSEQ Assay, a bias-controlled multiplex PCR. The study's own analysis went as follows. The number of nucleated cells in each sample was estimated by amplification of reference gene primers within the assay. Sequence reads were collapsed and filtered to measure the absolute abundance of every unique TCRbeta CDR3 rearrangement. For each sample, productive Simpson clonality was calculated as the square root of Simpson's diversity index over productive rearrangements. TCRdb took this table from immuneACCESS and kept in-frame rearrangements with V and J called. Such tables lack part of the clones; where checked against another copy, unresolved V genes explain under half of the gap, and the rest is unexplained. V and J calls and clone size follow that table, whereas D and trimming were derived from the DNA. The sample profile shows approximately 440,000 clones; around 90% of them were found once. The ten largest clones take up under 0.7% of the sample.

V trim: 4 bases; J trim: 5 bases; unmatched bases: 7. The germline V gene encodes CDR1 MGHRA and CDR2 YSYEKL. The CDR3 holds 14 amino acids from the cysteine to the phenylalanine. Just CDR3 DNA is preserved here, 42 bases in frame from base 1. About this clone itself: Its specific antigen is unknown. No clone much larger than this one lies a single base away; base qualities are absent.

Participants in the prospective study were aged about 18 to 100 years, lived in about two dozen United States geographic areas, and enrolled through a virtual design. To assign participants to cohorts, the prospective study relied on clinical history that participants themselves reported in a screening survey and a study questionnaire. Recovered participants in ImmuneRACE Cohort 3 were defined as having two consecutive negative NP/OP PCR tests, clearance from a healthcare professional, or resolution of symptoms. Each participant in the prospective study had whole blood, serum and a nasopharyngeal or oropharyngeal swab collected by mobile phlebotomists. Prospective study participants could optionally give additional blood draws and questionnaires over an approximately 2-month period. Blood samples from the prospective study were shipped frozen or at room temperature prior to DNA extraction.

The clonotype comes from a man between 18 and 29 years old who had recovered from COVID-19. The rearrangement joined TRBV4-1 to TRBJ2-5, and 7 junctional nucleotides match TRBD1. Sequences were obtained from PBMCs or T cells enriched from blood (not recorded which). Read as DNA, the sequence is TGCGCCAGCAGCCCTCAGGGGGTCGGCGAGACCCAGTACTTC. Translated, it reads CASSPQGVGETQYF.